The present entry profiles one T cell receptor beta chain with its context. Antigen unknown. With 60 Vbeta and 13 Jbeta primers, the PCR was carried out. Per the original data handling: Around 9.9 million shared chains were among the about 80 million unique TCR beta chains that a later analysis counted. Assay: immunoSEQ multiplex PCR; the TCRdb copy retains only in-frame clones and omits some. Clonal size and the V and J genes are those of that table, whereas D and trimming came from the DNA. The data contain roughly 180,000 clones, 80% to 90% of them seen just once; the ten biggest clones take up roughly 5.2%. The entry originates in a study of cytomegalovirus exposure and HLA in healthy donors. Study-level points and caveats: TCR beta chains associated with HLA were, in a later analysis, more clonally expanded than equally common others.

After removal of 6 bases from V and 11 bases from J, the junction contained 7 bases not matched to a gene. This CDR3 is 12 amino acids long. The germline V gene encodes CDR1 LNHDA and CDR2 SQIVND (reference sequence). Sequencing used PBMCs. J is TRBJ1-1 and V is TRBV19; 9 positions match TRBD1. The source is a girl aged 10 to 17 in good health and CMV-seropositive. The CDR3, as DNA: TGTGCCAGTAGACTCCGGGACAGGGAGGCTTTCTTT. This codes for CASRLRDREAFF.